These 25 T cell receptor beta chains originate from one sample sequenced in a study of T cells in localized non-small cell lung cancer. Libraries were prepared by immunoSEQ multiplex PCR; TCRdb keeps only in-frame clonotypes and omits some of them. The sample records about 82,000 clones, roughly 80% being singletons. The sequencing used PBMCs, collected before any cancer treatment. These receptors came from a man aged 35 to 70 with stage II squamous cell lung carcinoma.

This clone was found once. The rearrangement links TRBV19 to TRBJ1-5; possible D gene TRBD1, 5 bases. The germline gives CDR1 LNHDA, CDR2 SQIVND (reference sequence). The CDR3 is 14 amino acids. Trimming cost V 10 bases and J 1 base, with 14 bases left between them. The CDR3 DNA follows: TGTGCCACCGGCGGGGGATTAAGCAATCAGCCCCAGCATTTT. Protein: CATGGGLSNQPQHF.

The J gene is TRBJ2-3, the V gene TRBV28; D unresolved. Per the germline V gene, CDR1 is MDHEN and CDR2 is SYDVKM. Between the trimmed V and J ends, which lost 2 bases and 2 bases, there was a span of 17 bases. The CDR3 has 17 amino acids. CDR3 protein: CASSLGEGLSTTDTQYF. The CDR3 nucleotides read TGTGCCAGCAGTTTAGGGGAAGGGCTGTCTACCACAGATACGCAGTATTTT.

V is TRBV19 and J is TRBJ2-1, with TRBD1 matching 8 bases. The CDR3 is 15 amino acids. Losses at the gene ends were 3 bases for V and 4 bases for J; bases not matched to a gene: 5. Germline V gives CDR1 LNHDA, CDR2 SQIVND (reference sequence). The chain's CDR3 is CASSMDRDPYNEQFF. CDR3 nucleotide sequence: TGTGCCAGTAGTATGGACAGGGATCCTTACAATGAGCAGTTCTTC.

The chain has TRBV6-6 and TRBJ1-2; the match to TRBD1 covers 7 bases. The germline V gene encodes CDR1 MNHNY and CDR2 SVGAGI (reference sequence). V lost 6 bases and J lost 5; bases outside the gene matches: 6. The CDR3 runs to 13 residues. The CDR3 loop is CASSDRVEYGYTF. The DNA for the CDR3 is TGTGCCAGCAGCGACAGGGTAGAATATGGCTACACCTTC.

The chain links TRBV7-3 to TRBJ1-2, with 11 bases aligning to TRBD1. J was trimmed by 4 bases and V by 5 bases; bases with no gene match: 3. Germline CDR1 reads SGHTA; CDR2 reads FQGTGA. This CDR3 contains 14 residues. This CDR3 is CASSPGQGGYGYTF. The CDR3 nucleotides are TGTGCCAGCAGCCCGGGACAGGGGGGCTATGGCTACACCTTC. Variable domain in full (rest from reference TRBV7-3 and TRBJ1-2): GAGVSQTPSNKVTEKGKYVELRCDPISGHTALYWYRQSLGQGPEFLIYFQGTGAADDSGLPNDRFFAVRPEGSVSTLKIQRTERGDSAVYLCASSPGQGGYGYTFGSGTRLTVV.

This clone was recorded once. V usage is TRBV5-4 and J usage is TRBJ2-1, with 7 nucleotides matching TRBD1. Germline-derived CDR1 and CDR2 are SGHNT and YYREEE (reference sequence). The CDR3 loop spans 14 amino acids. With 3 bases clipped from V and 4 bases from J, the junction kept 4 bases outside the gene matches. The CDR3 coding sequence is TGTGCCAGCAGCTACCGGGACAGATACAATGAGCAGTTCTTC. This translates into CASSYRDRYNEQFF. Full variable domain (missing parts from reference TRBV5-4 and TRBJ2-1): ETGVTQSPTHLIKTRGQQVTLRCSSQSGHNTVSWYQQALGQGPQFIFQYYREEENGRGNFPPRFSGLQFPNYSSELNVNALELDDSALYLCASSYRDRYNEQFFGPGTRLTVL.

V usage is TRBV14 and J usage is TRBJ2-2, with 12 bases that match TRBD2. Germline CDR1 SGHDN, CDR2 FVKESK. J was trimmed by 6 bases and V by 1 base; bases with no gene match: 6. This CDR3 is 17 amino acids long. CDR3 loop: CASSQGLAGVGAGELFF. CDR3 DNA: TGTGCCAGCAGCCAAGGACTAGCGGGAGTCGGGGCCGGGGAGCTGTTTTTT.

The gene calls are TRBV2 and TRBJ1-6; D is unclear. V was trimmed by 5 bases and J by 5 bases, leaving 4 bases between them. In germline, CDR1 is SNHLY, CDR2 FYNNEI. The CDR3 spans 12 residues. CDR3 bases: TGTGCCAGCAGTAGGGATAATTCACCCCTCCACTTT. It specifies CASSRDNSPLHF.

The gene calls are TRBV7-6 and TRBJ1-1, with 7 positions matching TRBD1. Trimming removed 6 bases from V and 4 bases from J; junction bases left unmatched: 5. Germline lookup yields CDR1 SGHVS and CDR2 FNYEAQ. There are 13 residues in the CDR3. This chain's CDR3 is CASRARGGTEAFF. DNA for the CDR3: TGTGCCAGCAGAGCCAGGGGGGGCACTGAAGCTTTCTTT.

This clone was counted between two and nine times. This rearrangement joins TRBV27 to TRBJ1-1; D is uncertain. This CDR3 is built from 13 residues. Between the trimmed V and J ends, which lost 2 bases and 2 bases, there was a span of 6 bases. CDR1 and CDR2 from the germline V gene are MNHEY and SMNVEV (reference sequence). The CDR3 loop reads CASSLMFNTEAFF. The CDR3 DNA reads TGTGCCAGCAGTTTAATGTTTAACACTGAAGCTTTCTTT.

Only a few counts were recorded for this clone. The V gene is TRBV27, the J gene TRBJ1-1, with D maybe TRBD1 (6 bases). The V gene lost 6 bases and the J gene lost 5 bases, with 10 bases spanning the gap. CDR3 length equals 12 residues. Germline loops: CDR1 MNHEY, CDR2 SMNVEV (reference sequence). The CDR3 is CASSRGQTEAFF. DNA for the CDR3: TGTGCCAGCAGCCGCGGACAGACTGAAGCTTTCTTT.

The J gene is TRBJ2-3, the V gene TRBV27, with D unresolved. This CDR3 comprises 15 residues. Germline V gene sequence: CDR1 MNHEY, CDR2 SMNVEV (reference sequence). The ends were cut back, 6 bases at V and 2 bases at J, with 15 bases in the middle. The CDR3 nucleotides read TGTGCCAGCAGGCCAGATGGTACTCACACAGATACGCAGTATTTT. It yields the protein CASRPDGTHTDTQYF.

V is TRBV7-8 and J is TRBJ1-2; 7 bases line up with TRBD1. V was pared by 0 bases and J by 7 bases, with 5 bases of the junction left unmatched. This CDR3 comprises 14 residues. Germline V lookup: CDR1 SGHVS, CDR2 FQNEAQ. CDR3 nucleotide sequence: TGTGCCAGCAGCTTAGCAGGGGGCCCGGGTGGCTACACCTTC. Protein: CASSLAGGPGGYTF.

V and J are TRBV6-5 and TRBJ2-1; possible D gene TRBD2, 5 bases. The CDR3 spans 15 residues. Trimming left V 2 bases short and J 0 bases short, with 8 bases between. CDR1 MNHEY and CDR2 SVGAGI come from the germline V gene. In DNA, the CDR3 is TGTGCCAGCAGTTACCTAGGGAGCTCCTACAATGAGCAGTTCTTC. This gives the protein CASSYLGSSYNEQFF.

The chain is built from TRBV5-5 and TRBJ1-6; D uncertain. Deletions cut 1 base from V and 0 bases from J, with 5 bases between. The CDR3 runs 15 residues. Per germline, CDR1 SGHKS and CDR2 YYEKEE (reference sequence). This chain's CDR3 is CASSLSSSYNSPLHF. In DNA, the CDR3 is TGTGCCAGCAGCTTGAGCAGCTCCTATAATTCACCCCTCCACTTT.

CDR3 region: CASSLDGGTYNEQFF. Here the CDR3 DNA reads TGCGCCAGCAGCTTGGATGGGGGCACCTACAATGAGCAGTTCTTC. V and J are TRBV5-1 and TRBJ2-1, with TRBD1 as a possible D gene (6 bases). This CDR3 comprises 15 residues. Trimming shortened V by 0 bases and J by 2 bases, and 9 bases separated the two germline ends. The germline gives CDR1 SGHRS, CDR2 YFSETQ.

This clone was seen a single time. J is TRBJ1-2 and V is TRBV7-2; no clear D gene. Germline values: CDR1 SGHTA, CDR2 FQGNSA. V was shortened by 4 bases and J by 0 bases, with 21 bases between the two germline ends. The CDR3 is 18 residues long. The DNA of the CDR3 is TGTGCCAGCAGCTCGAACGCGGCCAGAAGCGCCGCTAACTATGGCTACACCTTC. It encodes CASSSNAARSAANYGYTF.

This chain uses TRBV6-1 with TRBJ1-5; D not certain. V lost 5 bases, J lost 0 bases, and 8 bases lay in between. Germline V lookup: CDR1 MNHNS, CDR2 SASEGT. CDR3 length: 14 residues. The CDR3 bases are TGTGCCAGCAGTCCAACAACTAGCAATCAGCCCCAGCATTTT. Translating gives CASSPTTSNQPQHF.

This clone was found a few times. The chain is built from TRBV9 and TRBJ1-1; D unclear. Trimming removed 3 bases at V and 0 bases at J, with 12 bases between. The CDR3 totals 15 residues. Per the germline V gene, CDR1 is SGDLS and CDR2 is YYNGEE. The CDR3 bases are TGTGCCAGCAGCGGCGCGGGGTCTATGAACACTGAAGCTTTCTTT. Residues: CASSGAGSMNTEAFF.

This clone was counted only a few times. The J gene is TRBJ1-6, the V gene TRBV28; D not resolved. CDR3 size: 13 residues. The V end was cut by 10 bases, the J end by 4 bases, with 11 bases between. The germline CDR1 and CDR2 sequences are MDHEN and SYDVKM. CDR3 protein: CATLPPYNSPLHF. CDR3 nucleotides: TGTGCCACCCTCCCGCCGTATAATTCACCCCTCCACTTT. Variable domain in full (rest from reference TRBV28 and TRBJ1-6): DVKVTQSSRYLVKRTGEKVFLECVQDMDHENMFWYRQDPGLGLRLIYFSYDVKMKEKGDIPEGYSVSREKKERFSLILESASTNQTSMYLCATLPPYNSPLHFGNGTRLTVT.

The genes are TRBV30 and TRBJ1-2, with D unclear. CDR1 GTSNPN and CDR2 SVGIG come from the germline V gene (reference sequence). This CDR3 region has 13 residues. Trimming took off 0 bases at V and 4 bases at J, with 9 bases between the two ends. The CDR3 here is CAWSVGTTYGYTF. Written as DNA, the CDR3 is TGTGCCTGGAGTGTTGGTACCACCTATGGCTACACCTTC.

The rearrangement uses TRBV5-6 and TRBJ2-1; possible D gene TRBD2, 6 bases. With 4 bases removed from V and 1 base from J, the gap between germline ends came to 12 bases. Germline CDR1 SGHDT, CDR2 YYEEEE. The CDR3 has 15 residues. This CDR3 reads CASSLAGTSYNEQFF. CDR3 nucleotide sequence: TGTGCCAGCAGCCTGGCGGGGACTTCCTACAATGAGCAGTTCTTC.

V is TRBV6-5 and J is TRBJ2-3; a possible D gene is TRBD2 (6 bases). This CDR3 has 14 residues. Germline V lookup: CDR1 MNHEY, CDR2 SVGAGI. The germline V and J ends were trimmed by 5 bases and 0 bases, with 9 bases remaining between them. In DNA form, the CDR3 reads TGTGCCAGCAGTCACGGGACTAGCACAGATACGCAGTATTTT. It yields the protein CASSHGTSTDTQYF.

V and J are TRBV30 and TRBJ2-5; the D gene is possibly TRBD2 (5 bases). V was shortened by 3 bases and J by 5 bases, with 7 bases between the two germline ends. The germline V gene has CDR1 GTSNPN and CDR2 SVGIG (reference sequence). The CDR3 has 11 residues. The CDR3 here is CAWSGLETQYF. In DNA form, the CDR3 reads TGTGCCTGGAGCGGACTCGAGACCCAGTACTTC. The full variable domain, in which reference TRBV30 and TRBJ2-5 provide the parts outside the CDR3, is SQTIHQWPATLVQPVGSPLSLECTVEGTSNPNLYWYRQAAGRGLQLLFYSVGIGQISSEVPQNLSASRPQDRQFILSSKKLLLSDSGFYLCAWSGLETQYFGPGTRLLVL.

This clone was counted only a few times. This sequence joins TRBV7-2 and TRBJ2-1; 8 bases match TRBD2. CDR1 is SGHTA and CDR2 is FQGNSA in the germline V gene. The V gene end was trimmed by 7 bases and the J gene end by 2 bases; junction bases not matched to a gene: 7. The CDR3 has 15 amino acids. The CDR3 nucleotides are TGTGCCAGCACCTCGTCAGCGGGAGCCTACAATGAGCAGTTCTTC. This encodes CASTSSAGAYNEQFF.